This T cell receptor (beta chain) came from a study of T cells in Graves' hyperthyroidism and ophthalmopathy. Points from the study as a whole: Prediction of ophthalmopathy progression came a median around 6.5 months pre-onset. Most clonotypes expanded in the thyroid (above 0.001) were also present in blood.

The TCR beta CDR3 regions underwent amplification using RNA transcripts as the source. When the TCR CDR3 underwent first-round RT-PCR, the HTBI primer set was used. MiXCR, run by TCRdb on the multiplex PCR reads, gives a single entry per CDR3 protein. The sample yields about 400,000 distinct CDR3 sequences, 15% to 17% seen once. Turning to this clonotype: What it binds is unknown.

The PBMCs were taken from 10 ml of fresh peripheral blood. The J segment lost 8 bases and the V segment lost 4 bases, leaving 9 bases of the junction unmatched. The CDR3 totals 15 residues. The sequenced material came from blood. This receptor was taken from a woman between 18 and 29 years old with Graves' hyperthyroidism that later progressed to Graves' ophthalmopathy. The chain carries TRBV12-3 or TRBV12-4 and TRBJ2-1; TRBD1 matches 9 bases. Here the CDR3 reads CASSSWGQGIDEQFF. Here the CDR3 DNA reads TGTGCCAGCAGTTCTTGGGGACAGGGTATCGATGAGCAGTTCTTC.